The 14 T cell receptor beta chains reported below all come from one sample, sequenced in a study of T cell responses to AZD1222 COVID-19 vaccine. The repertoire was sequenced with immunoSEQ multiplex PCR; TCRdb's copy has only in-frame clones and lacks some. The sample has approximately 100,000 clones; about 90% are singletons. Source: peripheral blood, taken on day 0 of AZD1222 vaccination. These receptors were taken from an adult in good health.

The rearrangement uses TRBV18 and TRBJ1-2, with a tentative D call TRBD1 (5 bases). The CDR3 is 13 amino acids. Germline V lookup: CDR1 KGHSH, CDR2 LQKENI. V was shortened by 3 bases and J by 5 bases, with 10 bases between the two germline ends. CDR3 sequence: CASSPDQGYGYTF. The CDR3 nucleotides read TGTGCCAGCTCACCGGATCAGGGTTATGGCTACACCTTC.

This clone appeared once. This chain connects TRBV4-2 to TRBJ1-6; 7 nucleotides line up with TRBD1. CDR3 size: 16 residues. Trimming took 3 bases from V and 5 from J; bases not matched to a gene: 7. Germline V CDR1 and CDR2: LGHNA, YNFKEQ. CDR3 nucleotide sequence: TGTGCCAGCAGCCAGGGGACAGCGCTCGATAATTCACCCCTCCACTTT. Amino acid sequence: CASSQGTALDNSPLHF.

The chain couples TRBV6-4 to TRBJ2-7; 12 nucleotides match TRBD2. Unmatched junction bases numbered 11, after V lost 5 bases and J lost 6 bases. Germline values: CDR1 MRHNA, CDR2 SNTAGT. This CDR3 is 16 amino acids long. The CDR3 sequence: CASSPRYASGGVEQYF. The CDR3 DNA follows: TGTGCCAGCAGTCCCAGATATGCTAGCGGGGGGGTCGAGCAGTACTTC.

The V and J genes are TRBV19 and TRBJ2-1, with a possible D match to TRBD1 (5 bases). Trimming cost V 7 bases and J 2 bases, with 6 bases left between them. The germline V gene has CDR1 LNHDA and CDR2 SQIVND (reference sequence). This CDR3 has 12 amino acids. The CDR3 DNA follows: TGTGCCAGTAAACAGGCCTACAATGAGCAGTTCTTC. Translated: CASKQAYNEQFF. The complete variable domain, with remaining parts taken from reference TRBV19 and TRBJ2-1, reads DGGITQSPKYLFRKEGQNVTLSCEQNLNHDAMYWYRQDPGQGLRLIYYSQIVNDFQKGDIAEGYSVSREKKESFPLTVTSAQKNPTAFYLCASKQAYNEQFFGPGTRLTVL.

V usage is TRBV9 and J usage is TRBJ2-3, with a tentative D call TRBD2 (5 bases). The V gene's germline CDR1 is SGDLS and CDR2 YYNGEE. Trimming shortened V by 0 bases and J by 2 bases, and 16 bases separated the two germline ends. CDR3 length equals 17 residues. The CDR3 DNA reads as TGTGCCAGCAGCGTAGAAGGCCCGGGGAGAGCCACAGATACGCAGTATTTT. As protein: CASSVEGPGRATDTQYF.

This chain uses TRBV12-5 with TRBJ1-3; D may be TRBD1 (6 bases). The V end lost 1 base, the J end lost 4 bases, and 14 bases lay between the germline ends. The CDR3 is 16 residues long. Looked up from germline, CDR1 is LGHNT and CDR2 is FRNRAP. CDR3 bases: TGTGCTAGTGGTTTGGGAACAGGGCTAGGAGGAAACACCATATATTTT. Amino acids: CASGLGTGLGGNTIYF.

The CDR3 nucleotides read TGCGCCAGCAGCCCGGGACAGGGCGGGGGCTACACCTTC. The encoded protein is CASSPGQGGGYTF. The chain recombines TRBV5-1 with TRBJ1-2; 9 positions match TRBD1. The V gene end was trimmed by 4 bases and the J gene end by 8 bases; junction bases not matched to a gene: 6. Germline V lookup: CDR1 SGHRS, CDR2 YFSETQ. There are 13 residues in the CDR3.

This clone was picked up one time. DNA of the CDR3: TGCAGTGCTAGAGAATCCTACGAGCAGTACTTC. Protein product: CSARESYEQYF. V and J are TRBV20-1 and TRBJ2-7; D is unresolved. Germline V gives CDR1 DFQATT, CDR2 SNEGSKA (reference sequence). This CDR3 contains 11 residues. V shed 0 bases and J shed 1 base, with 1 base lying between them.

The chain recombines TRBV6-2 or TRBV6-3 with TRBJ2-2; TRBD1 is a possible D gene (6 bases). Germline CDR1 MNHEY, CDR2 SVGEGT. This CDR3 is built from 16 residues. Trimming removed 5 bases at V and 4 bases at J, with 17 bases between. This CDR3 is CASSHKNRVSTGELFF. CDR3 sequence (DNA): TGTGCCAGCAGTCACAAGAACAGGGTCAGCACCGGGGAGCTGTTTTTT.

The rearrangement uses TRBV6-5 and TRBJ1-1, with D uncertain. In germline, CDR1 is MNHEY, CDR2 SVGAGI. Trimming took off 0 bases at V and 1 base at J, with 3 bases between the two ends. The CDR3 sequence is 13 residues long. In DNA form, the CDR3 reads TGTGCCAGCAGTTACTCGTGGAACACTGAAGCTTTCTTT. Its protein product is CASSYSWNTEAFF.

The chain links TRBV11-3 to TRBJ2-2, with 12 bases aligning to TRBD2. CDR3 length equals 17 residues. CDR1 and CDR2 (germline): SGHNT, YENEEA. The V gene end was trimmed by 0 bases and the J gene end by 6 bases; junction bases not matched to a gene: 5. For the CDR3, the DNA is TGTGCCAGCAGCTTAGAACTAGCGGGAGGCCGGGCCGGGGAGCTGTTTTTT. Its translation: CASSLELAGGRAGELFF.

The chain combines TRBV12-3 or TRBV12-4 with TRBJ1-1; tentatively, D is TRBD1 (6 bases). The CDR3 is 13 residues long. Trimming left V 5 bases short and J 0 bases short, with 7 bases between. The CDR3 is CASSGQMNTEAFF. In DNA form, the CDR3 reads TGTGCCAGCAGTGGACAGATGAACACTGAAGCTTTCTTT.

J is TRBJ2-4 and V is TRBV14, with a possible D match to TRBD2 (5 bases). CDR3 length: 16 amino acids. V lost 4 bases and J 0 bases, leaving 13 bases between the germline ends. Germline values: CDR1 SGHDN, CDR2 FVKESK. CDR3: CASSPTKSLAKNIQYF. In DNA form, the CDR3 reads TGTGCCAGCAGCCCGACTAAGTCGCTAGCCAAAAACATTCAGTACTTC.

This clone was recorded a few times. This chain uses TRBV10-3 with TRBJ2-7; either TRBD1 or TRBD2 may supply D (5 bases each). CDR1 and CDR2 (germline): ENHRY, SYGVKD. V lost 8 bases to trimming and J lost 3 bases, with 14 bases between them. The CDR3 length is 13 residues. CDR3 loop: CAISRGPDYEQYF. In DNA, the CDR3 is TGTGCCATCTCAAGGGGACCAGACTACGAGCAGTACTTC.